This TCR beta chain is drawn from a study of a mutant IDH1 vaccine in newly diagnosed glioma. Study as a whole: Of treated patients, around 62% were men and approximately 40% women, averaging roughly 37 years. Study outcomes and limitations: Seemingly, pseudoprogression had no relation to changes in the top peripheral T cell clonotypes.

This clone was seen only a few times. What it recognizes is unknown. Clones were read by immunoSEQ multiplex PCR, and TCRdb kept only the in-frame ones, dropping some. The sample shows about 42,000 clones, roughly 85% of them seen only once. Time point indicated: week 5, during vaccination. The study gave 300 ug of mutant IDH1 20-mer peptide per vaccine dose, with topical imiquimod. Germline assignment: CDR1 MNHNY and CDR2 SVGAGI (reference sequence). Trimming pared 6 bases from V and 8 bases from J, leaving 10 bases between. The CDR3 is 12 residues long. The V call is TRBV6-6, the J call TRBJ1-4; D ambiguous. The sequence derives from a man between 40 and 49 years old with glioma. The sample here was PBMCs, taken from a glioma patient whose treatment included an IDH1 peptide vaccine. CDR3 DNA: TGTGCCAGCAGCCTAGGACGAGAAAAACTGTTTTTT. Residues: CASSLGREKLFF.